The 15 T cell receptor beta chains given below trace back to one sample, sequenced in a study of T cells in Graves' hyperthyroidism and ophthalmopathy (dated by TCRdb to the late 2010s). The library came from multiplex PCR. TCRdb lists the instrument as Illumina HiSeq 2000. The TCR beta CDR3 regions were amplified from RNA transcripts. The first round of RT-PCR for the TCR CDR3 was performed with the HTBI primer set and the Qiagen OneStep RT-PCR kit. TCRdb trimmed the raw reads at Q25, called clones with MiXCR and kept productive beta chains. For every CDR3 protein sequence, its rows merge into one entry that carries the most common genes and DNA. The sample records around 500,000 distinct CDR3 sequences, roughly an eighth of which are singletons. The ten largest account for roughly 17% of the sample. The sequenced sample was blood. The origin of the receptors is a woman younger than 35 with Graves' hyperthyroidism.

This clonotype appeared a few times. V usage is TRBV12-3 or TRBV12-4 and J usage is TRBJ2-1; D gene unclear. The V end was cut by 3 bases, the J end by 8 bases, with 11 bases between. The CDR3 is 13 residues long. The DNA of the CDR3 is TGTGCCAGCAGTTTTCTGGGGTACGATGAGCAGTTCTTC. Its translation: CASSFLGYDEQFF.

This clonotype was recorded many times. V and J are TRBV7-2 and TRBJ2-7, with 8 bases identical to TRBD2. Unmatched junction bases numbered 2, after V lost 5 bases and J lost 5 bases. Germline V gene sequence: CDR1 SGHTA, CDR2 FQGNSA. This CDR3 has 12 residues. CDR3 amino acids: CASSRRGDEQYF. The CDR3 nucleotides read TGTGCCAGCAGCCGGCGGGGGGACGAGCAGTACTTC.

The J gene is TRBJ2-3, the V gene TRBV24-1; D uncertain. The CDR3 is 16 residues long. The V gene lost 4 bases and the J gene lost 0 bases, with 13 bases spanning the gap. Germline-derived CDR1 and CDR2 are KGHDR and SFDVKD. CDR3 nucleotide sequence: TGTGCCACCAGTGACCTCTACAAAACTAGCACAGATACGCAGTATTTT. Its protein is CATSDLYKTSTDTQYF.

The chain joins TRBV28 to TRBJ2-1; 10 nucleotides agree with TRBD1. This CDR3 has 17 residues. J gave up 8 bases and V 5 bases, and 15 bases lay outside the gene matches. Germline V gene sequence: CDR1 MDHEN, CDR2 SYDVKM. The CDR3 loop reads CASSIPRSGTGVDEQFF. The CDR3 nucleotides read TGTGCCAGCAGTATACCCCGTTCCGGGACAGGGGTTGATGAGCAGTTCTTC.

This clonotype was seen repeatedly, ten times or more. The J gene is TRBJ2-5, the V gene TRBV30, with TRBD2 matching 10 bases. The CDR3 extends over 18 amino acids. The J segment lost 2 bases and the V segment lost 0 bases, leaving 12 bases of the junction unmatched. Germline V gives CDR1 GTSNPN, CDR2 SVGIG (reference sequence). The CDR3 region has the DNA TGTGCCTGGAGTGTAGCAACTAGCGGGGCGCCCTTACAAGAGACCCAGTACTTC. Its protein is CAWSVATSGAPLQETQYF.

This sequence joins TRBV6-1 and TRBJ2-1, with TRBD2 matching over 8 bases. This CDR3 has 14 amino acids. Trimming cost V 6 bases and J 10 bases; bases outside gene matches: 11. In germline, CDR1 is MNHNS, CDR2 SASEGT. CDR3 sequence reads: CASRQSGLAREQFF. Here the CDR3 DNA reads TGTGCCAGCAGGCAGTCAGGACTAGCACGGGAGCAGTTCTTC.

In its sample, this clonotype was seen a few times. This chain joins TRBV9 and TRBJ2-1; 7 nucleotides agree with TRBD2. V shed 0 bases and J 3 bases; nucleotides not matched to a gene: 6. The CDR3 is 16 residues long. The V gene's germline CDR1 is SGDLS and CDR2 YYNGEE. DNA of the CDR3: TGTGCCAGCAGCGTAGAGGAGCGGGAAATCTACAATGAGCAGTTCTTC. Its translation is CASSVEEREIYNEQFF.

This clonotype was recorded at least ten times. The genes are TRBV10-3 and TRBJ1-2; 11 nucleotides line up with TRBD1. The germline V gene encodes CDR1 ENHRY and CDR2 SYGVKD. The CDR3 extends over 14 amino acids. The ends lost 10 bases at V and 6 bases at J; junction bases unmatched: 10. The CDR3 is CATTVGQGANGYTF. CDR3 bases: TGTGCCACCACCGTCGGACAGGGGGCCAATGGCTACACCTTC.

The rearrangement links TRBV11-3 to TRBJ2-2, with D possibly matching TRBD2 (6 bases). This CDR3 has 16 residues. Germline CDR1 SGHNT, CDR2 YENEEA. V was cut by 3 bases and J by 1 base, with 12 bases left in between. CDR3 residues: CASSFGGLQNTGELFF. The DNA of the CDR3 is TGTGCCAGCAGCTTCGGGGGACTCCAGAACACCGGGGAGCTGTTTTTT. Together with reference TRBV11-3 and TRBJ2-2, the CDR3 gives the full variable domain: EAGVVQSPRYKIIEKKQPVAFWCNPISGHNTLYWYLQNLGQGPELLIRYENEEAVDDSQLPKDRFSAERLKGVDSTLKIQPAELGDSAVYLCASSFGGLQNTGELFFGEGSRLTVL.

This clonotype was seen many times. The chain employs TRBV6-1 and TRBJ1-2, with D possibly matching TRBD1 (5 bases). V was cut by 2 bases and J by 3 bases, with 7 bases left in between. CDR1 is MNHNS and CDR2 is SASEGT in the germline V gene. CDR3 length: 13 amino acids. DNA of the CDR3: TGTGCCAGCAGTGAATTGGGGGACTATGGCTACACCTTC. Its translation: CASSELGDYGYTF.

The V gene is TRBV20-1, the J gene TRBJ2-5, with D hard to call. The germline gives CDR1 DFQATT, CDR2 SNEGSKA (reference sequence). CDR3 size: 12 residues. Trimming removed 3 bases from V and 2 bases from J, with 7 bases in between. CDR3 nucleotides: TGCAGTGCTAGTACTACACAAGAGACCCAGTACTTC. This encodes CSASTTQETQYF.

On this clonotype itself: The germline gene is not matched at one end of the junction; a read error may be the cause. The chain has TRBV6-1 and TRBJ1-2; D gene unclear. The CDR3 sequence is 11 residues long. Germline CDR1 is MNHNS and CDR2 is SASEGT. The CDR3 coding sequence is TGTGTCAGCAGTCCGGCCTATGGCTACACCTTC. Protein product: CVSSPAYGYTF.

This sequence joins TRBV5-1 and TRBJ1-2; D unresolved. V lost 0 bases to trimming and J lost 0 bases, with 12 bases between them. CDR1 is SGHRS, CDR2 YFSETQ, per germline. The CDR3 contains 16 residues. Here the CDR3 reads CASSLARGATNYGYTF. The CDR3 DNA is TGCGCCAGCAGCTTGGCTCGGGGAGCAACTAACTATGGCTACACCTTC.

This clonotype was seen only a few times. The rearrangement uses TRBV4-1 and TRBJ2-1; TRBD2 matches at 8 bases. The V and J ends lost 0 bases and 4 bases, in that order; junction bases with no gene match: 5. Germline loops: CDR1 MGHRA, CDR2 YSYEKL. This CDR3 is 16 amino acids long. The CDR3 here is CASSQEGRGVYNEQFF. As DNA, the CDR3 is TGCGCCAGCAGCCAAGAGGGGCGGGGGGTATACAATGAGCAGTTCTTC.

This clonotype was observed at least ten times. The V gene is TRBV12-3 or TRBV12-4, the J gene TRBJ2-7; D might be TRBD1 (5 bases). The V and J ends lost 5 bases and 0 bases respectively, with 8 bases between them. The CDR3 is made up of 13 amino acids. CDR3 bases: TGTGCCAGCAGTCTTGACAGCTCCTACGAGCAGTACGTC. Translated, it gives CASSLDSSYEQYV.